In its sample, the clone carrying this TCR beta chain was seen many times. No antigen is known for it. The data originate from a study of T cell repertoires in cytomegalovirus infection. Study-wide background: Recently identified HLA-C-restricted CMV epitopes were used, and well-studied HLA-B-restricted CMV epitopes were used as well. Public TCR beta signatures marked donors with CMV infection and the matching HLA.

Study-wide results and limits: Identification of carriers of CMV plus the relevant HLA was achieved through cumulative public TCR beta family frequency. The ex vivo response was dominated by HLA-C-restricted CMV-specific TCR beta clonotypes.

The V gene's germline CDR1 is SGHTA and CDR2 FQGNSA. V shed 6 bases and J 5 bases; nucleotides not matched to a gene: 3. This CDR3 comprises 12 residues. One entry per CDR3 protein results from TCRdb running MiXCR on the reads. There are more than 250,000 distinct CDR3 sequences in the sample; approximately 25% occur only once, and about an eighth lies in the top ten. The sequencing here drew on cultured PBMCs, taken from culture after CMV antigen stimulation. The source of this sequence is a human donor in good health (CMV status not recorded). Some clones in this sample may be carry-over from other donors' samples. This chain links TRBV7-2 with TRBJ2-5; 7 bases are a match to TRBD2. The CDR3 sequence: CASRSGGETQYF. The CDR3 DNA is TGTGCCAGCAGGTCGGGAGGCGAGACCCAGTACTTC.